Shown below are 5 T cell receptor beta chains from a single sample sequenced in a study of graft-versus-host responses after intestinal transplantation. This table comes from immunoSEQ multiplex PCR, and its TCRdb copy is limited to in-frame clones, with some not included. The table has 95,000 or so clones, 75% to 95% seen once. The sample here was PBMCs, taken about 440 days after intestinal transplant. The receptors come from a human patient who received an intestinal transplant, so some T cells may come from the graft donor.

V usage is TRBV10-1 and J usage is TRBJ1-1; D possibly corresponds to TRBD1 (5 bases). Germline CDR1 WNHNN, CDR2 SYGVQD (reference sequence). CDR3 length equals 13 residues. V dropped 2 bases and J dropped 1 base, with 5 bases sitting between them. CDR3 residues: CASSETGNTEAFF. The CDR3 DNA follows: TGCGCCAGCAGTGAGACAGGGAACACTGAAGCTTTCTTT.

This rearrangement joins TRBV27 to TRBJ1-1; a weak D match, TRBD1 (5 bases). Between the trimmed V and J ends, which lost 6 bases and 0 bases, there was a span of 17 bases. CDR3 length: 16 residues. Germline V gives CDR1 MNHEY, CDR2 SMNVEV (reference sequence). The CDR3 spells CASRKGRRGVNTEAFF. Written as DNA, the CDR3 is TGTGCCAGCAGGAAGGGACGCCGGGGGGTGAACACTGAAGCTTTCTTT.

The chain links TRBV6-6 to TRBJ2-3; 7 positions agree with TRBD1. Per the germline V gene, CDR1 is MNHNY and CDR2 is SVGAGI (reference sequence). The CDR3 is 15 amino acids. Trimming at V came to 5 bases and at J to 4 bases, leaving 9 bases not matched to a gene. CDR3: CASSSRQGRPDTQYF. The CDR3 coding sequence is TGTGCCAGCAGTAGTCGACAGGGCCGCCCAGATACGCAGTATTTT.

This rearrangement joins TRBV25-1 to TRBJ2-7, with D unresolved. Trimming shortened V by 3 bases and J by 6 bases, and 3 bases separated the two germline ends. In germline, CDR1 is MGHDK, CDR2 SYGVNS. The CDR3 has 10 amino acids. The CDR3 DNA is TGTGCCAGCAGTGATTCCGAGCAGTACTTC. It is translated as CASSDSEQYF.

V and J are TRBV5-1 and TRBJ1-2; 8 nucleotides match TRBD1. J lost 7 bases, V lost 3 bases, and 11 bases had no gene match. CDR3 length: 15 residues. Looked up from germline, CDR1 is SGHRS and CDR2 is YFSETQ. CDR3 sequence (DNA): TGCGCCAGCAGCTCGGGGGACAGGCCCCAGTTTGGCTACACCTTC. Translation: CASSSGDRPQFGYTF.